Only one count was recorded for the clone carrying this T cell receptor beta chain. What it recognizes is unknown. This entry comes from a study of radiation and T cells in renal cell carcinoma. General observations from the study: Baseline intratumoral clonotype presence is unknown without pretreatment biopsies. From baseline, blood top tumor clonotypes peaked at 2 weeks post-radiation.

CDR3 size: 13 residues. Germline V gene data show CDR1 as SGHVS and CDR2 as FNYEAQ. Trimming removed 1 base from V and 5 bases from J, with 8 bases in between. TCRdb's copy holds only in-frame clones and misses some; the assay was immunoSEQ multiplex PCR. The sample has roughly 78,000 clones, 82% seen once. The time point denotes: blood 2 weeks post-SBRT. As for treatment: 15 Gy SBRT to primary tumor, nephrectomy 4 weeks later. Blood was sampled at baseline, 2 weeks and 4 weeks after SBRT. The tumor was a clear cell renal cell carcinoma. The source material was blood, sampled from a patient whose treatment included radiotherapy and nephrectomy. The clonotype was recovered from a man between 60 and 75 years old with renal cell carcinoma. The chain joins TRBV7-6 to TRBJ1-1, with D perhaps matching TRBD1 (5 bases). CDR3: CASSLGGETEAFF. CDR3 in DNA: TGTGCCAGCAGCTTAGGGGGGGAGACTGAAGCTTTCTTT.